The clone carrying this T cell receptor (beta chain) was observed a handful of times. As yet, its antigen is unknown. These data originate in a study of early T cells in non-severe SARS-CoV-2 infection. Study findings and constraints: Reliance on VDJdb matching favored anti-spike CD8 responses; private and CD4 specificities were missed.

Unique molecular identifiers were attached to individual cDNA molecules. TCRdb re-called the 5' RACE reads with MiXCR, one entry per CDR3 protein. This table has tens of thousands of distinct CDR3 sequences, 9% to 15% appearing once. Germline V CDR1 and CDR2: SEHNR, FQNEAQ (reference sequence). After removal of 4 bases from V and 0 bases from J, the junction contained 11 bases not matched to a gene. The CDR3 covers 17 residues. The clonotype comes from an adult who was a healthcare worker with PCR-confirmed SARS-CoV-2 infection or an uninfected control (not recorded which). This chain connects TRBV7-9 to TRBJ1-2; 7 bases map to TRBD1. The sequencing input was whole blood. The CDR3 sequence is CASSSHRGPLANYGYTF. The CDR3 DNA sequence: TGTGCCAGCAGCTCCCACAGGGGCCCTCTAGCTAACTATGGCTACACCTTC.